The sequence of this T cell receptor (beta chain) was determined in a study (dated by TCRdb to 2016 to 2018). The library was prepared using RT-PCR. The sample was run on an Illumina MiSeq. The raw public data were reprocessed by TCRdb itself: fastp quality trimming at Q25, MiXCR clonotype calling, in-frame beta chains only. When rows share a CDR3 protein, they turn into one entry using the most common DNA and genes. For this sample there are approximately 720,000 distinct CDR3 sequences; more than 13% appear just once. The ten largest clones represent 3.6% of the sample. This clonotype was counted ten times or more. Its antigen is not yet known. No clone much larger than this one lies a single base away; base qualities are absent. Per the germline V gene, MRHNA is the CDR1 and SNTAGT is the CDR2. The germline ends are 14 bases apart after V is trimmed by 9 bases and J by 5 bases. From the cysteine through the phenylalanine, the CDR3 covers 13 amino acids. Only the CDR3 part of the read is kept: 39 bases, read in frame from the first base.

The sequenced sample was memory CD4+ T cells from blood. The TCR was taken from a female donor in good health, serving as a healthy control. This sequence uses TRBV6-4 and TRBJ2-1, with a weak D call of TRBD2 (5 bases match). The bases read TGTGCCAGGTCCGCAGCGGCGGACAATGAGCAGTTCTTC. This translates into CARSAAADNEQFF.